One sample yielded the 25 T cell receptor beta chains listed below, sequenced in a study of blood T cell repertoires in COVID-19. Sequencing was performed with immunoSEQ multiplex PCR; in TCRdb, only in-frame clones are kept and a portion is missing. The top ten hold under 9.5% of the sample, which has some 140,000 clones, about 80% seen once. Sequenced material: PBMCs or T cells enriched from blood (not recorded which). Receptor source: a man aged 50-60 years who had recovered from COVID-19.

This clone was recorded once. The chain is built from TRBV7-3 and TRBJ2-7, with 9 bases identical to TRBD1. Germline values: CDR1 SGHTA, CDR2 FQGTGA. This CDR3 region has 14 residues. V lost 5 bases to trimming and J lost 3 bases; unmatched junction nucleotides: 5. The DNA of the CDR3 is TGTGCCAGCAGCCCCGGACAGGGGATCTACGAGCAGTACTTC. Translated, it gives CASSPGQGIYEQYF.

This rearrangement joins TRBV7-2 to TRBJ2-7; 10 bases line up with TRBD2. CDR1 is SGHTA and CDR2 is FQGNSA in the germline V gene. The V and J ends lost 2 bases and 4 bases, in that order; junction bases with no gene match: 5. CDR3 length: 15 residues. CDR3 DNA: TGTGCCAGCAGCTTAATAGCGGGGGGAGGGTACGAGCAGTACTTC. Residues: CASSLIAGGGYEQYF. The variable domain in full, with the rest retrieved from reference TRBV7-2 and TRBJ2-7, is GAGVSQSPSNKVTEKGKDVELRCDPISGHTALYWYRQSLGQGLEFLIYFQGNSAPDKSGLPSDRFSAERTGGSVSTLTIQRTQQEDSAVYLCASSLIAGGGYEQYFGPGTRLTVT.

This chain joins TRBV7-9 and TRBJ1-3; D remains ambiguous. Germline lookup yields CDR1 SEHNR and CDR2 FQNEAQ (reference sequence). With 1 base removed from V and 0 bases from J, the gap between germline ends came to 7 bases. The CDR3 extends over 15 amino acids. The CDR3 region has the DNA TGTGCCAGCAGCTTAGGACGGGACTCTGGAAACACCATATATTTT. Its translation: CASSLGRDSGNTIYF.

Details on this clone: This could be a read error, since a much larger clone is one nucleotide away. The chain joins TRBV3-1 (or the pseudogene TRBV3-2) to TRBJ1-2, with 8 bases that match TRBD1. V lost 5 bases and J lost 3; bases outside the gene matches: 8. Germline V gene data show CDR1 as LGHDT and CDR2 as YNNKEL (reference sequence). This CDR3 comprises 15 residues. Here the CDR3 reads CASSSRNRGDYGYTF. CDR3 nucleotide sequence: TGTGCCAGCAGCTCAAGGAACAGGGGGGACTATGGCTACACCTTC.

The CDR3 loop reads CASSLAGQFGDTQYF. In DNA, the CDR3 is TGTGCCAGCAGTCTGGCGGGGCAATTCGGGGATACGCAGTATTTT. V and J are TRBV6-4 and TRBJ2-3, with D possibly being TRBD2 (6 bases). From germline, CDR1 is MRHNA and CDR2 SNTAGT. There are 15 residues in the CDR3. The V end lost 5 bases, the J end lost 6 bases, and 18 bases lay between the germline ends.

The chain is built from TRBV6-2 or TRBV6-3 and TRBJ1-2; D is unresolved. The germline gives CDR1 MNHEY, CDR2 SVGEGT. This CDR3 is 13 amino acids long. V was shortened by 2 bases and J by 8 bases, with 12 bases between the two germline ends. Here the CDR3 reads CASSYVGAGGYTF. The CDR3 DNA follows: TGTGCCAGCAGTTACGTGGGCGCGGGGGGCTACACCTTC.

In nucleotides, the CDR3 is TGTGCCAGCAGAGGGACAGGGAACACCGGGGAGCTGTTTTTT. Translated, it gives CASRGTGNTGELFF. The V call is TRBV2, the J call TRBJ2-2, with 8 bases aligning to TRBD1. The CDR3 extends over 14 amino acids. Trimming cost V 6 bases and J 1 base; bases outside gene matches: 1. Germline V gene sequence: CDR1 SNHLY, CDR2 FYNNEI.

The genes are TRBV15 and TRBJ1-6; 7 nucleotides agree with TRBD1. The CDR3 runs to 15 residues. V trimming: 3 bases; J trimming: 9 bases; junction bases outside the gene matches: 8. The germline gives CDR1 LNHNV, CDR2 YYDKDF (reference sequence). CDR3 in amino acids: CATSSGTDSGSPLHF. The CDR3 bases are TGTGCCACCAGCAGCGGGACAGATAGTGGTTCACCCCTCCACTTT. Full variable domain (outside the CDR3, taken from reference TRBV15 and TRBJ1-6): DAMVIQNPRYQVTQFGKPVTLSCSQTLNHNVMYWYQQKSSQAPKLLFHYYDKDFNNEADTPDNFQSRRPNTSFCFLDIRSPGLGDTAMYLCATSSGTDSGSPLHFGNGTRLTVT.

The chain carries TRBV5-5 and TRBJ1-3; D remains unclear. The germline CDR1 and CDR2 sequences are SGHKS and YYEKEE (reference sequence). V was cut by 6 bases and J by 0 bases, with 22 bases left in between. CDR3 length equals 18 residues. CDR3 residues: CASIGVPNDGLSGNTIYF. The CDR3 DNA sequence: TGTGCCAGCATCGGGGTCCCTAACGACGGGCTCTCTGGAAACACCATATATTTT.

In this sample, this clone turned up a few times. Other DNA sequences of this sample code for an identical CDR3. The V gene is TRBV12-3 or TRBV12-4, the J gene TRBJ1-5; 9 bases line up with TRBD1. CDR3 length: 13 amino acids. J was trimmed by 4 bases and V by 5 bases; bases with no gene match: 0. The DNA for the CDR3 is TGTGCCAGCAGTGACAGGGGGAATCAGCCCCAGCATTTT. Encoded protein: CASSDRGNQPQHF.

The chain links TRBV10-2 to TRBJ2-1, with 12 bases that match TRBD2. V lost 6 bases and J lost 6; bases outside the gene matches: 3. The CDR3 contains 14 residues. The V gene's germline CDR1 is WSHSY and CDR2 SAAADI. This CDR3 reads CASREGLAGNEQFF. CDR3 coding DNA: TGCGCCAGCAGGGAGGGACTAGCGGGCAATGAGCAGTTCTTC.

This clone was seen just once. This rearrangement joins TRBV7-9 to TRBJ2-4, with D perhaps TRBD2 (7 bases). This CDR3 has 12 amino acids. V was pared by 6 bases and J by 10 bases, with 13 bases between. The germline gives CDR1 SEHNR, CDR2 FQNEAQ (reference sequence). The CDR3 nucleotides are TGTGCCAGCAGTCCCGGGGGGCAAATTCAGTACTTC. Protein sequence: CASSPGGQIQYF.

The chain is built from TRBV3-1 (or the pseudogene TRBV3-2) and TRBJ2-5; TRBD2 aligns across 10 bases. The CDR3 covers 13 residues. With V trimmed by 6 bases and J by 5 bases, 3 bases remained unmatched. The V gene's germline CDR1 is LGHDT and CDR2 YNNKEL (reference sequence). Written as DNA, the CDR3 is TGTGCCAGCAGTAGCGGGGGGAGTGAGACCCAGTACTTC. Translated, it gives CASSSGGSETQYF.

In DNA, the CDR3 is TGTGCCAGCAGACCACCGGGACTGGGTGAAAAACTGTTTTTT. Amino acids: CASRPPGLGEKLFF. The chain carries TRBV6-5 and TRBJ1-4, with D maybe TRBD1 (5 bases). Germline CDR1 is MNHEY and CDR2 is SVGAGI. The CDR3 runs 14 residues. The ends were cut back, 6 bases at V and 7 bases at J, with 15 bases in the middle.

The chain recombines TRBV7-6 with TRBJ2-7; D might be TRBD1 (5 bases). Germline lookup yields CDR1 SGHVS and CDR2 FNYEAQ. V lost 4 bases, J lost 3 bases, and 7 bases lay in between. The CDR3 contains 12 residues. CDR3 amino acids: CASSSQGYEQYF. For the CDR3, the DNA is TGTGCCAGCAGCTCCCAGGGCTACGAGCAGTACTTC.

V usage is TRBV28 and J usage is TRBJ2-3; 7 bases line up with TRBD2. Trimming cost V 2 bases and J 1 base; bases outside gene matches: 3. CDR3 size: 15 residues. The germline V gene has CDR1 MDHEN and CDR2 SYDVKM. CDR3 sequence: CASSLGGEGTDTQYF. The CDR3 DNA reads as TGTGCCAGCAGTTTAGGGGGGGAGGGCACAGATACGCAGTATTTT.

The CDR3 nucleotides read TGTGCCAGCAGCCAAGAGCTGGTATGGGGCATGAACACTGAAGCTTTCTTT. This codes for CASSQELVWGMNTEAFF. V usage is TRBV14 and J usage is TRBJ1-1; perhaps TRBD1 as D (5 bases). CDR3 length: 17 residues. V was cut by 0 bases and J by 0 bases, with 14 bases left in between. The germline V gene encodes CDR1 SGHDN and CDR2 FVKESK.

This clone was found a few times. This chain joins TRBV7-2 and TRBJ1-4; D might be TRBD1 (6 bases). Germline-derived CDR1 and CDR2 are SGHTA and FQGNSA. V gave up 0 bases and J gave up 12 bases, with 14 bases separating them. This CDR3 contains 14 residues. Written as DNA, the CDR3 is TGTGCCAGCAGCTTAGCGTCCGGACAGATGGAACTGTTTTTT. Translating gives CASSLASGQMELFF.

The rearrangement uses TRBV7-9 and TRBJ1-3, with 7 nucleotides matching TRBD1. V gave up 6 bases and J gave up 2 bases; unmatched junction bases: 4. Germline CDR1 is SEHNR and CDR2 is FQNEAQ (reference sequence). CDR3 length: 14 amino acids. In nucleotides, the CDR3 is TGTGCCAGCAGGGATAGGGGGCCTGGAAACACCATATATTTT. This translates into CASRDRGPGNTIYF.

V gene TRBV21-1 combines with J gene TRBJ2-7; the table assigns TRBD2, which was not confirmed against the DNA. TRBV21-1 is labeled a pseudogene. The CDR3 contains 16 residues. The chain's CDR3 is CASSKSAANISYEQYF. The CDR3 region has the DNA TGTGCCAGCAGCAAAAGCGCGGCAAATATCTCCTACGAGCAGTACTTC.

This chain joins TRBV7-2 and TRBJ2-5; 12 positions agree with TRBD2. Germline V gene sequence: CDR1 SGHTA, CDR2 FQGNSA. V gave up 2 bases and J gave up 6 bases; unmatched junction bases: 4. There are 15 residues in the CDR3. The CDR3 nucleotides read TGTGCCAGCAGCTTAAGTCTAGCGGGGGGGCAGACCCAGTACTTC. This encodes CASSLSLAGGQTQYF. Variable domain in full (rest from reference TRBV7-2 and TRBJ2-5): GAGVSQSPSNKVTEKGKDVELRCDPISGHTALYWYRQSLGQGLEFLIYFQGNSAPDKSGLPSDRFSAERTGGSVSTLTIQRTQQEDSAVYLCASSLSLAGGQTQYFGPGTRLLVL.

This clone was seen just once. The chain combines TRBV27 with TRBJ1-1, with 7 positions matching TRBD1. This CDR3 contains 13 residues. J gave up 6 bases and V 2 bases, and 3 bases lay outside the gene matches. In germline, CDR1 is MNHEY, CDR2 SMNVEV (reference sequence). The CDR3 DNA follows: TGTGCCAGCAGTTTACCCGGGACAGCTGAAGCTTTCTTT. Encoded protein: CASSLPGTAEAFF.

The V and J genes are TRBV10-3 and TRBJ2-3; D possibly corresponds to TRBD2 (6 bases). Trimming took 7 bases from V and 3 from J, leaving 17 bases between them. Germline V CDR1 and CDR2: ENHRY, SYGVKD. The CDR3 contains 15 residues. As DNA, the CDR3 is TGTGCCATCACCCACCAACTAGCTGCTACAGATACGCAGTATTTT. Amino acid sequence: CAITHQLAATDTQYF.

The chain couples TRBV5-1 to TRBJ1-2; D not resolved. Germline values: CDR1 SGHRS, CDR2 YFSETQ. With 1 base removed from V and 4 bases from J, the gap between germline ends came to 11 bases. The CDR3 loop spans 14 amino acids. The CDR3 here is CASSLTEGAYGYTF. The CDR3 region has the DNA TGCGCCAGCAGCTTGACCGAGGGTGCCTATGGCTACACCTTC.

In nucleotides, the CDR3 is TGTGCCTGGGGGACCGTCGGGACTGAAGCTTTCTTT. Its protein is CAWGTVGTEAFF. The V call is TRBV30, the J call TRBJ1-1; tentative D call: TRBD1 (5 bases). This CDR3 is built from 12 residues. Germline lookup yields CDR1 GTSNPN and CDR2 SVGIG (reference sequence). V lost 5 bases, J lost 5 bases, and 12 bases lay in between. The full variable domain, with the rest looked up from reference TRBV30 and TRBJ1-1, is SQTIHQWPATLVQPVGSPLSLECTVEGTSNPNLYWYRQAAGRGLQLLFYSVGIGQISSEVPQNLSASRPQDRQFILSSKKLLLSDSGFYLCAWGTVGTEAFFGQGTRLTVV.